The 23 T cell receptor beta chains in this list originate from one sample, sequenced in a study of OX40 agonist ivuxolimab in advanced cancers. Only in-frame clones appear in the TCRdb table, and some are missing; sequencing was by immunoSEQ multiplex PCR. The table shows 75,000 to 100,000 clones, with under 95% occurring only once. This specimen consisted of CD4+ or CD8+ T cells sorted from blood, obtained in a trial of the OX40 agonist ivuxolimab. All receptors come from an adult with an advanced solid tumor such as melanoma, head and neck, liver or kidney cancer.

This chain joins TRBV2 and TRBJ1-1; D unclear. The CDR3 contains 13 residues. The ends were cut back, 7 bases at V and 3 bases at J, with 12 bases in the middle. Germline values: CDR1 SNHLY, CDR2 FYNNEI. The CDR3 here is CASMAGRDTEAFF. The DNA of the CDR3 is TGTGCCAGCATGGCAGGTCGTGACACTGAAGCTTTCTTT.

There are a few counts of this clone. V usage is TRBV28 and J usage is TRBJ2-5; no clear D gene. The CDR3 sequence is 11 residues long. V lost 6 bases and J lost 9, with 11 bases in between. Germline CDR1 is MDHEN and CDR2 is SYDVKM. CDR3 coding DNA: TGTGCCAGCAGCTACTTACAAGCCCAGTACTTC. Amino acid sequence: CASSYLQAQYF.

The chain uses TRBV28 and TRBJ2-2, with D perhaps TRBD1 (6 bases). The ends were cut back, 4 bases at V and 5 bases at J, with 11 bases in the middle. Germline V gene sequence: CDR1 MDHEN, CDR2 SYDVKM. The CDR3 has 14 residues. CDR3 region: CASSSGQPTGELFF. CDR3 sequence (DNA): TGTGCCAGCAGTTCCGGACAGCCAACCGGGGAGCTGTTTTTT. Looking up the rest from reference TRBV28 and TRBJ2-2 gives the full variable domain: DVKVTQSSRYLVKRTGEKVFLECVQDMDHENMFWYRQDPGLGLRLIYFSYDVKMKEKGDIPEGYSVSREKKERFSLILESASTNQTSMYLCASSSGQPTGELFFGEGSRLTVL.

This chain links TRBV30 with TRBJ2-1, with TRBD2 matching over 14 bases. The CDR3 is made up of 18 amino acids. With V trimmed by 3 bases and J by 1 base, 8 bases remained unmatched. Germline V CDR1 and CDR2: GTSNPN, SVGIG (reference sequence). CDR3 nucleotides: TGTGCCTGGAGGACCGGGACTAGCGGGGGCGGGTCCTACAATGAGCAGTTCTTC. This translates into CAWRTGTSGGGSYNEQFF.

CDR3 in DNA: TGCGCCAGCAGCCCATCCTCGTCTCATGAGCAGTTCTTC. Translation: CASSPSSSHEQFF. The rearrangement joins TRBV4-3 to TRBJ2-1, with D uncertain. The germline gives CDR1 LGHNA, CDR2 YSLEER. This CDR3 comprises 13 residues. The V and J ends lost 4 bases and 8 bases respectively, with 12 bases between them.

This chain joins TRBV27 and TRBJ2-1, with a weak D call TRBD2 (6 bases). Looked up from germline, CDR1 is MNHEY and CDR2 is SMNVEV (reference sequence). Trimming took off 7 bases at V and 4 bases at J, with 14 bases between the two ends. CDR3 length: 14 residues. In DNA form, the CDR3 reads TGTGCCAGCATGCAGGGAGGCCGTTACAATGAGCAGTTCTTC. Its translation: CASMQGGRYNEQFF.

The CDR3 DNA follows: TGTGCCAGCAGCCCGGAGACTAGCGGGGCTAGGAACACCGGGGAGCTGTTTTTT. Amino acid sequence: CASSPETSGARNTGELFF. V is TRBV7-6 and J is TRBJ2-2; 11 nucleotides line up with TRBD2. The germline V gene has CDR1 SGHVS and CDR2 FNYEAQ. The CDR3 loop spans 18 amino acids. J gave up 1 base and V 5 bases, and 9 bases lay outside the gene matches.

This chain joins TRBV11-1 and TRBJ1-4; D gene unclear. The V gene's germline CDR1 is SGHAT and CDR2 FQDESV (reference sequence). V lost 3 bases to trimming and J lost 7 bases, with 12 bases between them. The CDR3 is 14 amino acids. The CDR3 sequence: CASSFDTGGEKLFF. In DNA form, the CDR3 reads TGTGCCAGCAGCTTCGATACGGGAGGTGAAAAACTGTTTTTT.

The CDR3 sequence: CATSKETRNYNEQFF. In DNA form, the CDR3 reads TGTGCCACCAGCAAAGAGACTAGGAACTACAATGAGCAGTTCTTC. The chain employs TRBV15 and TRBJ2-1; D is possibly TRBD2 (6 bases). Germline CDR1 and CDR2: LNHNV and YYDKDF (reference sequence). This CDR3 region has 15 residues. Deletions cut 4 bases from V and 3 bases from J, with 13 bases between.

This chain links TRBV4-2 with TRBJ2-1, with 8 bases lining up with TRBD2. This CDR3 region has 18 residues. The germline V gene encodes CDR1 LGHNA and CDR2 YNFKEQ. The V segment lost 4 bases and the J segment 5 bases; nucleotides outside the gene matches: 16. In nucleotides, the CDR3 is TGTGCCAGCAGCCCCGTGTGGGCAGCGGGGGCCCTCAACAATGAGCAGTTCTTC. As protein: CASSPVWAAGALNNEQFF.

The rearrangement uses TRBV4-3 and TRBJ1-4, with D uncertain. Trimming left V 0 bases short and J 8 bases short, with 13 bases between. This CDR3 has 15 amino acids. Germline V gene lookup returns CDR1 LGHNA and CDR2 YSLEER. This chain's CDR3 is CASSQDFQSREKLFF. The CDR3 DNA follows: TGCGCCAGCAGCCAAGATTTCCAGAGTCGCGAAAAACTGTTTTTT.

The V and J genes are TRBV7-2 and TRBJ2-2; perhaps TRBD1 as D (5 bases). This CDR3 contains 13 residues. The ends were cut back, 7 bases at V and 1 base at J, with 7 bases in the middle. Germline lookup yields CDR1 SGHTA and CDR2 FQGNSA. CDR3 DNA: TGTGCCAGCAAGACAGTGAACACCGGGGAGCTGTTTTTT. This sequence encodes CASKTVNTGELFF.

The table lists this clone with a count of one. V usage is TRBV2 and J usage is TRBJ2-7, with TRBD2 as a possible D gene (6 bases). The germline V and J ends were trimmed by 8 bases and 3 bases, with 14 bases remaining between them. Germline V gene sequence: CDR1 SNHLY, CDR2 FYNNEI. This CDR3 is 13 amino acids long. The CDR3 region has the DNA TGTGCCAGCCGCCGTCCTAGCGTCTACGAGCAGTACTTC. It encodes CASRRPSVYEQYF.

The V gene is TRBV19, the J gene TRBJ2-3; no clear D gene. The CDR3 extends over 18 amino acids. Trimming took 0 bases from V and 1 from J, leaving 17 bases between them. Germline CDR1 LNHDA, CDR2 SQIVND (reference sequence). The CDR3 DNA is TGTGCCAGTAGTATAGATTCGGCTAGACCCCTGGGCACAGATACGCAGTATTTT. It specifies CASSIDSARPLGTDTQYF.

The chain employs TRBV5-1 and TRBJ2-2; D is perhaps TRBD2 (7 bases). The germline V and J ends were trimmed by 4 bases and 0 bases, with 10 bases remaining between them. The CDR3 has 15 residues. Looked up from germline, CDR1 is SGHRS and CDR2 is YFSETQ. The CDR3 region has the DNA TGCGCCAGCAGCCCGGGGGGCACGAACACCGGGGAGCTGTTTTTT. Its translation is CASSPGGTNTGELFF.

The J gene is TRBJ1-1, the V gene TRBV11-2; TRBD1 aligns across 7 bases. CDR3 length: 14 residues. V trimming: 4 bases; J trimming: 1 base; junction bases outside the gene matches: 3. Per the germline V gene, CDR1 is SGHAT and CDR2 is FQNNGV. The CDR3 is CASSWGDRNTEAFF. CDR3 nucleotide sequence: TGTGCCAGCAGCTGGGGGGACAGGAACACTGAAGCTTTCTTT.

V usage is TRBV7-9 and J usage is TRBJ1-4, with D possibly matching TRBD1 (5 bases). Germline values: CDR1 SEHNR, CDR2 FQNEAQ (reference sequence). The CDR3 sequence is 16 residues long. Trimming cost V 5 bases and J 4 bases, with 17 bases left between them. The DNA of the CDR3 is TGTGCCAGCAGCCGGGGTGGGGCAGCGGATAATGAAAAACTGTTTTTT. Its protein product is CASSRGGAADNEKLFF.

The chain links TRBV30 to TRBJ1-4; D gene ambiguous. CDR1 is GTSNPN and CDR2 is SVGIG in the germline V gene (reference sequence). CDR3 length equals 15 residues. Trimming took 0 bases from V and 5 from J, leaving 13 bases between them. The CDR3 DNA is TGTGCCTGGAGTGTATTAGTGTCCCCCAATGAAAAACTGTTTTTT. It codes for CAWSVLVSPNEKLFF.

The V and J genes are TRBV6-1 and TRBJ1-3; 10 nucleotides agree with TRBD1. Germline trimming cut 2 bases from V and 0 bases from J; bases unmatched to any gene: 7. Germline V gives CDR1 MNHNS, CDR2 SASEGT. This CDR3 is built from 18 residues. The CDR3 reads CASSERDRGLSSGNTIYF. In DNA, the CDR3 is TGTGCCAGCAGTGAAAGAGACAGGGGGCTTAGCTCTGGAAACACCATATATTTT.

This clone was detected only once. The gene calls are TRBV30 and TRBJ1-2; D is perhaps TRBD1 (5 bases). From germline, CDR1 is GTSNPN and CDR2 SVGIG (reference sequence). The CDR3 sequence is 13 residues long. Trimming pared 0 bases from V and 10 bases from J, leaving 15 bases between. CDR3 protein: CAWSVQEGSYYTF. The CDR3 nucleotides read TGTGCCTGGAGTGTACAGGAGGGCAGTTACTACACCTTC.

The chain is built from TRBV5-1 and TRBJ2-7, with D possibly called TRBD1 or TRBD2 (5 bases each). The V gene's germline CDR1 is SGHRS and CDR2 YFSETQ. Trimming pared 3 bases from V and 0 bases from J, leaving 13 bases between. The CDR3 runs to 15 residues. The CDR3 spells CASSSVEGNSYEQYF. The CDR3 region has the DNA TGCGCCAGCAGCTCGGTTGAGGGGAACTCCTACGAGCAGTACTTC.

V usage is TRBV7-3 and J usage is TRBJ2-1; 9 bases agree with TRBD2. The CDR3 runs to 16 residues. Per germline, CDR1 SGHTA and CDR2 FQGTGA. V lost 2 bases, J lost 0 bases, and 2 bases stayed unmatched. The CDR3 loop is CASSLGSGSSYNEQFF. The CDR3, as DNA: TGTGCCAGCAGCTTAGGTAGCGGGAGCTCCTACAATGAGCAGTTCTTC.

The rearrangement joins TRBV28 to TRBJ1-5; tentatively, D is TRBD1 (5 bases). CDR1 is MDHEN, CDR2 SYDVKM, per germline. Trimming removed 3 bases from V and 2 bases from J, with 11 bases in between. CDR3 size: 15 residues. CDR3 region: CASSFGGFGNQPQHF. In nucleotides, the CDR3 is TGTGCCAGCAGTTTCGGGGGATTCGGCAATCAGCCCCAGCATTTT.